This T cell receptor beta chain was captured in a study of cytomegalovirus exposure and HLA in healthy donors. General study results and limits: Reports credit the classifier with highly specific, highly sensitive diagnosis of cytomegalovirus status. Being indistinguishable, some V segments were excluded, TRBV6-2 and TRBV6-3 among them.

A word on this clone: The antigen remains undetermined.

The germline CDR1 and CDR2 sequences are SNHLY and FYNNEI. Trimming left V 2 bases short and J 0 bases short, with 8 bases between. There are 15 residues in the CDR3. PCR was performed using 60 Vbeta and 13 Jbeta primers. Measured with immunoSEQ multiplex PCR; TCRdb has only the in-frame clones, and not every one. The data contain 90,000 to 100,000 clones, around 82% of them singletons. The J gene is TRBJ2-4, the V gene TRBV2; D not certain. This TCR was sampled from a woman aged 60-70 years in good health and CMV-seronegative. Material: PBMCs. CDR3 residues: CASSELVLAKNIQYF. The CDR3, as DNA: TGTGCCAGCAGTGAACTAGTTCTAGCCAAAAACATTCAGTACTTC. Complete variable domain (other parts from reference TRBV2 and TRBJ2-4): EPEVTQTPSHQVTQMGQEVILRCVPISNHLYFYWYRQILGQKVEFLVSFYNNEISEKSEIFDDQFSVERPDGSNFTLKIRSTKLEDSAMYFCASSELVLAKNIQYFGAGTRLSVL.